These T cell receptor beta chains were read from a single sample in a study of molecular identifiers for immune sequencing clone quantification. MiXCR, run by TCRdb on the PCR reads, gives a single entry per CDR3 protein. This table has 400,000 to 600,000 distinct CDR3 sequences, over 20% appearing once. Sequenced input: naive CD8+ T cells from blood, with Jurkat cell RNA spiked in. These receptors came from a human donor in good health. Some libraries in this study had Jurkat cell RNA spiked in. The CDR3 runs from the conserved cysteine through the conserved F or W. The D gene is left open where the match is weak. Part of the rows lack a size; the others show once, few, many or a class for expanded clones.

J: TRBJ1-2; D: NA; V: TRBV4-1; size: few; CDR3: CASSQGGRTAYGYTF; DNA: TGCGCCAGCAGCCAAGGCGGTCGAACGGCCTATGGCTACACCTTC
J: TRBJ2-7; D: NA; V: TRBV27; size: few; CDR3: CASSEEAYSYEQYF; DNA: TGTGCCAGCAGCGAAGAGGCCTACTCCTACGAGCAGTACTTC
J: TRBJ2-3; D: NA; V: TRBV27; size: NA; CDR3: CASSSGPTPQYF; DNA: TGTGCCAGCAGTTCTGGACCAACCCCGCAGTATTTT
J: TRBJ2-7; D: NA; V: TRBV7-9; size: many; CDR3: CASSTRTATYEQYF; DNA: TGTGCCAGCAGCACAAGGACAGCGACCTACGAGCAGTACTTC
J: TRBJ2-7; D: NA; V: TRBV7-2; size: NA; CDR3: CASSLLVALSYGQYF; DNA: TGTGCCAGCAGCTTATTAGTCGCCCTCTCCTACGGGCAGTACTTC
J: TRBJ2-3; D: TRBD1; V: TRBV10-3; size: NA; CDR3: CAISDQGTGVLDTQYF; DNA: TGTGCCATCAGTGACCAAGGGACAGGGGTCTTGGATACGCAGTATTTT
J: TRBJ1-2; D: TRBD1; V: TRBV4-1; size: NA; CDR3: CASSLTGGADYGYTF; DNA: TGCGCCAGCAGCCTAACAGGGGGCGCGGATTATGGCTACACCTTC
J: TRBJ1-2; D: TRBD1; V: TRBV6-2/TRBV6-3; size: once; CDR3: CASSYSTGGRLDYTF; DNA: TGTGCCAGCAGTTACTCGACAGGGGGTCGTCTTGACTACACCTTC
J: TRBJ2-7; D: TRBD2; V: TRBV20-1; size: many; CDR3: CSARDSAGGPEEQYF; DNA: TGCAGTGCTAGAGATAGCGCGGGAGGGCCTGAGGAGCAGTACTTC
J: TRBJ2-2; D: TRBD1; V: TRBV29-1; size: many; CDR3: CSGTGGPGELFF; DNA: TGCAGCGGGACAGGGGGCCCCGGGGAGCTGTTTTTT
J: TRBJ2-7; D: NA; V: TRBV7-9; size: few; CDR3: CASMDRSYEQYF; DNA: TGTGCCAGCATGGACCGCTCCTACGAGCAGTACTTC
J: TRBJ1-1; D: NA; V: TRBV12-3/TRBV12-4; size: many; CDR3: CASSLTPRTEAFF; DNA: TGTGCCAGCAGTTTGACACCCAGGACTGAAGCTTTCTTT
J: TRBJ2-1; D: NA; V: TRBV4-2; size: few; CDR3: CASSQASDSYNEQFF; DNA: TGTGCCAGCAGCCAAGCTAGCGACTCCTACAATGAGCAGTTCTTC
J: TRBJ1-5; D: NA; V: TRBV12-3/TRBV12-4; size: many; CDR3: CASSLTTLQPQHF; DNA: TGTGCCAGCAGTCTAACGACACTTCAGCCCCAGCATTTT
J: TRBJ1-1; D: TRBD1; V: TRBV6-1; size: NA; CDR3: CASSVGQAKGWTEAFF; DNA: TGTGCCAGCAGTGTGGGACAGGCGAAAGGGTGGACTGAAGCTTTCTTT
J: TRBJ1-1; D: NA; V: TRBV7-6; size: many; CDR3: CASSFDRLNTEAFF; DNA: TGTGCCAGCAGCTTCGATAGGTTGAACACTGAAGCTTTCTTT
J: TRBJ2-1; D: NA; V: TRBV5-4; size: many; CDR3: CASSFRQVRGGQFF; DNA: TGTGCCAGCAGCTTCCGTCAGGTTCGGGGAGGGCAGTTCTTC
J: TRBJ2-3; D: NA; V: TRBV19; size: NA; CDR3: CASSIVPGEGDTQYF; DNA: TGTGCCAGTAGTATCGTACCGGGAGAAGGAGATACGCAGTATTTT
J: TRBJ2-2; D: NA; V: TRBV12-3/TRBV12-4; size: few; CDR3: CASRGGGSTGELFF; DNA: TGTGCCAGCAGGGGGGGGGGCAGCACCGGGGAGCTGTTTTTT
J: TRBJ1-3; D: TRBD1; V: TRBV29-1; size: few; CDR3: CSVAGGPNSGNTIYF; DNA: TGCAGCGTTGCAGGGGGGCCCAACTCTGGAAACACCATATATTTT
J: TRBJ2-7; D: NA; V: TRBV27; size: few; CDR3: CASSARPGVTYEQYF; DNA: TGTGCCAGCAGTGCCCGCCCGGGGGTAACCTACGAGCAGTACTTC
J: TRBJ2-1; D: TRBD1; V: TRBV4-3; size: few; CDR3: CASSNGRGLYEQFF; DNA: TGCGCCAGCAGTAACGGCAGGGGGCTCTATGAGCAGTTCTTC
J: TRBJ2-7; D: TRBD2; V: TRBV28; size: few; CDR3: CASSLSTKPGLAGLYYEQYF; DNA: TGTGCCAGCAGTTTATCGACGAAACCGGGACTAGCGGGACTATACTACGAGCAGTACTTC